Reported below is one T cell receptor (beta chain). Its target is not known. This CDR3 is built from 15 residues. The trim removed 1 base at V and 3 bases at J, leaving 5 bases unmatched. The germline gives CDR1 SGHTS, CDR2 YDEGEE. The entry originates in a study of shared clonotypes between healthy human individuals. The input for sorted-subset replicate PCRs was around 200 ng DNA, about 30,000 T cell genomes. The protocol was immunoSEQ multiplex PCR, while the TCRdb copy is restricted to in-frame clones and leaves out a portion. The sample has over 2 million clones; roughly 94% are singletons. Overall study findings and caveats: Incompleteness in sorted-subset sequencing, despite large depth, was shown by rarefaction.

This clonotype was obtained from a man aged 18 to 30 in good health. The chain employs TRBV5-8 and TRBJ1-1; 8 bases agree with TRBD1. The sample was naive CD4+ T cells sorted from blood. Regarding subset: CD45RA+ positively selected. CDR3 DNA: TGTGCCAGCAGCTTGAGGGGACAGGTGTACACTGAAGCTTTCTTT. The encoded protein is CASSLRGQVYTEAFF.